This T cell receptor beta chain was retrieved from a study of PD-L1 blockade in urothelial cancer (dated 2017 in TCRdb). Notes on the research overall: All patients started therapy in about 2014 and received atezolizumab 1,200 mg intravenously every 3 weeks. Blood samples gave a median of approximately 150,000 T cells and 80,000 or so unique TCRs, with a median clonality of about 0.078. Durable clinical benefit meant progression-free survival longer than 6 months, and TCR features were also tested against progression-free and overall survival. About 90% of the roughly 30 patients were males with bladder-origin urothelial cancer, and about 60% of the 29 reported a prior smoking history. Fewer than ten patients achieved durable clinical benefit and some 21 did not. In the same patients, pretreatment tumors underwent whole exome sequencing and RNA sequencing in addition to TCR sequencing. Blood samples were analyzed 3 weeks after the start of treatment (second dose) and 6 weeks after the start of treatment. Over 28 patients had pretreatment blood TCR-seq, some 24 had at least one posttreatment blood collection, and some 24 had tumor TCR-seq. Patients had an ECOG performance status of 0 or 1 and had received between 0 and 3 prior chemotherapy regimens. Pretreatment tumor samples, along with matched peripheral blood serially collected before and after atezolizumab treatment, were subjected to TCR sequencing. The study, an exploratory multi-omic analysis, examined somatic, immune and clinical correlates of response to PD-L1 blockade with atezolizumab in urothelial cancer.

The sample's time point label, in plain terms: pretreatment peripheral blood. The cohort comprised 30 or so patients with locally advanced or metastatic urothelial carcinoma treated at Memorial Sloan Kettering on a trial protocol. Peripheral blood mononuclear cells were collected pretreatment and during treatment, at between 1 and 8 total time points per patient. The Qiagen DNeasy Blood extraction kit was used to purify genomic DNA from total PBMCs and tumor samples. PBMCs were collected pretreatment and during treatment, and were isolated and stored as previously described. Summary of the overall study and its limitations: A pretreatment peripheral blood TCR clonality below the median was linked to improved progression-free and overall survival. Because the sample size was small (n of about 27) and many of the analyses were exploratory, the results are meant to be hypothesis-generating. Greater expansion of tumor-associated TCR clones in peripheral blood 3 weeks after the start of treatment was observed in patients with durable benefit (n of about 22, p = 0.022).

Details on this clone: Its antigen is still unknown. Base quality data are lacking; no much larger clone is found one base away.

Each PCR received spiked-in synthetic TCR analog templates so that absolute template abundance could be estimated from read counts. TCRbeta CDR3 regions were amplified from genomic DNA with bias-controlled V and J gene primers using the immunoSEQ assay. Sequencing of rearranged TCRbeta segments was done at approximately 20X coverage. Turning to the authors' computational methods: Clustering was used to correct sequencing errors, and CDR3s were annotated against IMGT to assign V, D and J genes. Only productive TCRbeta rearrangements were used in downstream analyses, excluding out-of-frame or stop-codon sequences. To compute clonality, Shannon entropy was normalized by the log of the number of unique productive sequences and then subtracted from one. Clones differing between time points or between blood and tumor were identified using Fisher's exact test with Benjamini-Hochberg correction, with an adjusted p below 0.01 applied as the threshold. TCRdb took over this immuneACCESS table, retaining in-frame rearrangements with V and J assigned. Such tables are incomplete; in checked studies, under half of the missing clones stem from an unresolved V gene, and the remainder is unexplained. The V and J calls and clone size come from that table; D and trimming were worked out from the DNA. The sample profile shows 84,000 or so clones; approximately 87% of them were found once. The top ten constitute around 15% of the sample.

The sample was PBMCs, taken around atezolizumab (anti-PD-L1) treatment. This clonotype was obtained from a man in his sixties with urothelial cancer.

DNA sequence: TGTGCCAGCACCCAGGGGGCGGCTAATGAAAAACTGTTTTTT. It specifies CASTQGAANEKLFF. The receptor chain draws on TRBV2 and TRBJ1-4; the junction holds 8 bases that match TRBD1. After removal of 7 bases from V and 3 bases from J, the junction retains 4 bases not matched to a gene. The germline V gene gives CDR1 as SNHLY and CDR2 as FYNNEI. The CDR3 numbers 14 residues from cysteine through phenylalanine. Of all the DNA, just the CDR3 is kept, 42 bases in frame from base 1.